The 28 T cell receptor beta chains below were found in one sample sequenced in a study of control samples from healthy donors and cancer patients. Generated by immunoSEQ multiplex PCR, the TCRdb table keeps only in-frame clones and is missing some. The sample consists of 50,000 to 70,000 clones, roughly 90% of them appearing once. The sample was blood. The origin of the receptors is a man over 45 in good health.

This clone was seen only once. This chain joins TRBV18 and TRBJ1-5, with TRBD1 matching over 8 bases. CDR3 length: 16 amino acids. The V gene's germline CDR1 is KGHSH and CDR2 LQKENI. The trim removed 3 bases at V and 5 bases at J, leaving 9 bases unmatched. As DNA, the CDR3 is TGTGCCAGCTCACCCCCAGGACAGGGTGTACATCAGCCCCAGCATTTT. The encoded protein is CASSPPGQGVHQPQHF. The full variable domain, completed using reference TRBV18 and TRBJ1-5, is NAGVMQNPRHLVRRRGQEARLRCSPMKGHSHVYWYRQLPEEGLKFMVYLQKENIIDESGMPKERFSAEFPKEGPSILRIQQVVRGDSAAYFCASSPPGQGVHQPQHFGDGTRLSIL.

The CDR3 region has the DNA TGCGCCAGCAGCGGGCTAGCGGGAGGCGGGGAGCTGTTTTTT. Protein product: CASSGLAGGGELFF. The V and J genes are TRBV5-1 and TRBJ2-2, with 11 bases matching TRBD2. This CDR3 is built from 14 residues. Per the germline V gene, CDR1 is SGHRS and CDR2 is YFSETQ. The V and J ends lost 4 bases and 7 bases, in that order; junction bases with no gene match: 3.

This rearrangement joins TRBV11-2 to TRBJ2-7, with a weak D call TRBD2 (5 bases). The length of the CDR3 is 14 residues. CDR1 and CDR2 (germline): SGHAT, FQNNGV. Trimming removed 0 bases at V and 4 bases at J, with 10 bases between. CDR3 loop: CASSLDPSGYEQYF. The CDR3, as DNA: TGTGCCAGCAGCTTAGATCCGTCGGGGTACGAGCAGTACTTC.

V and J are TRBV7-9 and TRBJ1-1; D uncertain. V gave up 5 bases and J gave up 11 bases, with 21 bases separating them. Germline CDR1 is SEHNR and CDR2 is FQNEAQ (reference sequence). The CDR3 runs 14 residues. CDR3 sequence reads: CASSQKGGVGAAFF. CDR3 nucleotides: TGTGCCAGCAGCCAAAAAGGCGGGGTAGGTGCGGCTTTCTTT.

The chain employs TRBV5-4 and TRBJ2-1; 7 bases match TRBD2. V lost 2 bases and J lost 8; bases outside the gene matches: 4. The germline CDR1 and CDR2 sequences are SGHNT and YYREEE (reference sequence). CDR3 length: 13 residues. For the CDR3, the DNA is TGTGCCAGCAGCTTCAGAGCGGGATATGAGCAGTTCTTC. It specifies CASSFRAGYEQFF.

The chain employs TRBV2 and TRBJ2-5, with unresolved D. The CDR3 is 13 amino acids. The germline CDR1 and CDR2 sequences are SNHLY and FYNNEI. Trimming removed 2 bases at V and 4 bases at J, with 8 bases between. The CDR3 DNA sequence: TGTGCCAGCAGTGAAATTGGCGGAGAGACCCAGTACTTC. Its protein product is CASSEIGGETQYF.

CDR3 DNA: TGTGCCAGCAGCCCGGGGGGTTGGCGGGAGGCCAAAAACATTCAGTACTTC. Translation gives CASSPGGWREAKNIQYF. The rearrangement links TRBV5-4 to TRBJ2-4, with TRBD2 matching 7 bases. The germline CDR1 and CDR2 sequences are SGHNT and YYREEE (reference sequence). Unmatched junction bases numbered 11, after V lost 4 bases and J lost 1 base. CDR3 length equals 17 residues.

CDR3 residues: CASSYNYNEQFF. The CDR3 DNA sequence: TGTGCCAGCAGCTACAACTACAATGAGCAGTTCTTC. V is TRBV3-1 (or the pseudogene TRBV3-2) and J is TRBJ2-1; D not certain. The CDR3 consists of 12 residues. Trimming removed 5 bases at V and 3 bases at J, with 5 bases between. CDR1 is LGHDT, CDR2 YNNKEL, per germline (reference sequence).

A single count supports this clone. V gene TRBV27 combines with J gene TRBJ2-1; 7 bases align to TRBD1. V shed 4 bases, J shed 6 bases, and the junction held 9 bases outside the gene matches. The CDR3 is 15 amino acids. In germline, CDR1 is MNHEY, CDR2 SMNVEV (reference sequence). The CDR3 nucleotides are TGTGCCAGCAGTTCAGTAGAGGCAGGGGGCAATGAGCAGTTCTTC. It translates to CASSSVEAGGNEQFF.

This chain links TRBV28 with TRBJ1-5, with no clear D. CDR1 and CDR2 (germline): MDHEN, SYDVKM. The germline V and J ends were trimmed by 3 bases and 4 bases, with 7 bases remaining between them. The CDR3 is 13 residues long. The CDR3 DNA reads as TGTGCCAGCAGTTTTGAGTGGAATCAGCCCCAGCATTTT. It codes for CASSFEWNQPQHF.

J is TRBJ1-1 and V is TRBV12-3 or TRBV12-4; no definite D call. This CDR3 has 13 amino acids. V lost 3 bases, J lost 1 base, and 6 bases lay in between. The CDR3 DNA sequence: TGTGCCAGCAGTTTTGCAGGGAACACTGAAGCTTTCTTT. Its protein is CASSFAGNTEAFF.

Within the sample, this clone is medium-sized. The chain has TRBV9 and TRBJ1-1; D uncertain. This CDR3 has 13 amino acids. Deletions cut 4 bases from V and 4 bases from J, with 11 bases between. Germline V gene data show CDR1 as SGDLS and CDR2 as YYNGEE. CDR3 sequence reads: CASSTPGVTEAFF. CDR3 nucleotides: TGTGCCAGCAGCACCCCCGGTGTCACTGAAGCTTTCTTT.

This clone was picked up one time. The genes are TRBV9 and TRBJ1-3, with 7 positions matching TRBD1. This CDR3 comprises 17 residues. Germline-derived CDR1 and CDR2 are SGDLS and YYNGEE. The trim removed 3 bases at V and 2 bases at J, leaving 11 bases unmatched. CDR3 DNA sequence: TGTGCCAGCAGCGAGAGCCCCACAGGGGACCCTGGAAACACCATATATTTT. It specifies CASSESPTGDPGNTIYF.

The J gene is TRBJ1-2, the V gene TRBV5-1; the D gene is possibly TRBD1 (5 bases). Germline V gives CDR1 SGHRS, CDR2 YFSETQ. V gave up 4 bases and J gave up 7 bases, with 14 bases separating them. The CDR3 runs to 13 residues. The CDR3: CASSPDSQGGYTF. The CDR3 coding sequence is TGCGCCAGCAGCCCGGACTCGCAGGGTGGCTACACCTTC.

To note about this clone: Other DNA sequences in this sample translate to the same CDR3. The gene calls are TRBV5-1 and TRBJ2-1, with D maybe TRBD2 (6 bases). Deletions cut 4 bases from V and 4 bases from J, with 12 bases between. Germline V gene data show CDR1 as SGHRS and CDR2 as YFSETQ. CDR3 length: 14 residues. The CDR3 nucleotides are TGCGCCAGCAGCCTTACCGGGGGATACAATGAGCAGTTCTTC. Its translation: CASSLTGGYNEQFF.

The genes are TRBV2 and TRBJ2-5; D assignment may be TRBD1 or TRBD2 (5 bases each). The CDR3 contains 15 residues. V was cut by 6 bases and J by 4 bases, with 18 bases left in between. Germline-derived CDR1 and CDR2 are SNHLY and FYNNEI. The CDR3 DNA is TGTGCCAGCAGCTACTTCCTTGGGACGGGAGAGACCCAGTACTTC. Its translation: CASSYFLGTGETQYF.

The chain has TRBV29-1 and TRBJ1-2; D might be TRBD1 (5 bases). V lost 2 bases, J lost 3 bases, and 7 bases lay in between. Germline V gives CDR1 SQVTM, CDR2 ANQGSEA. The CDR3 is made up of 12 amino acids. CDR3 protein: CSVETGHYGYTF. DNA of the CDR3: TGCAGCGTTGAAACAGGTCACTATGGCTACACCTTC. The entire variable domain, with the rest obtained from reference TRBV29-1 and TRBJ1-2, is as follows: SAVISQKPSRDICQRGTSLTIQCQVDSQVTMMFWYRQQPGQSLTLIATANQGSEATYESGFVIDKFPISRPNLTFSTLTVSNMSPEDSSIYLCSVETGHYGYTFGSGTRLTVV.

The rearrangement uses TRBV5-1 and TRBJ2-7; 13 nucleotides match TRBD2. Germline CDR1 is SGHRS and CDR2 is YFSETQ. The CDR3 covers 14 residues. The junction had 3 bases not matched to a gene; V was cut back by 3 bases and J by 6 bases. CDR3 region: CASSSGLAGVEQYF. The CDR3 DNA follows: TGCGCCAGCAGCTCTGGACTAGCGGGAGTCGAGCAGTACTTC.

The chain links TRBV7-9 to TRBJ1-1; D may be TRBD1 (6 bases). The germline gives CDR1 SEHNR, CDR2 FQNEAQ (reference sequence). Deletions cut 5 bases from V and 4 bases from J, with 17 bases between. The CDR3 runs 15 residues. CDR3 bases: TGTGCCAGCAGCAGTAATCCAGGGGCCGTCACTGAAGCTTTCTTT. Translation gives CASSSNPGAVTEAFF. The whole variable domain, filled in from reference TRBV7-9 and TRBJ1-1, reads DTGVSQNPRHKITKRGQNVTFRCDPISEHNRLYWYRQTLGQGPEFLTYFQNEAQLEKSRLLSDRFSAERPKGSFSTLEIQRTEQGDSAMYLCASSSNPGAVTEAFFGQGTRLTVV.

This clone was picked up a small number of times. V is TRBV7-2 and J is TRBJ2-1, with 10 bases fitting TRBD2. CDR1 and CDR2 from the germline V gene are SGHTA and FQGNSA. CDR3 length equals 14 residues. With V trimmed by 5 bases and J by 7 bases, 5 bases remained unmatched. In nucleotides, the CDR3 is TGTGCCAGCAGCCCTAGCGGGAGCGGTAATGAGCAGTTCTTC. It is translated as CASSPSGSGNEQFF.

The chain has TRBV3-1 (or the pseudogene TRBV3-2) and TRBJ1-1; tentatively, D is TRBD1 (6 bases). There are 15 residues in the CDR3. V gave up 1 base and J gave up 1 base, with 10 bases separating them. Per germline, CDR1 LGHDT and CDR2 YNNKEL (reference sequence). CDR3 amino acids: CASSQGLTGNTEAFF. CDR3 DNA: TGTGCCAGCAGCCAAGGCCTGACAGGGAACACTGAAGCTTTCTTT.

CDR3: CASSPGLAGLTDTQYF. The CDR3 nucleotides are TGTGCCAGCAGTCCCGGACTAGCGGGACTAACAGATACGCAGTATTTT. The gene calls are TRBV6-2 or TRBV6-3 and TRBJ2-3; 12 positions match TRBD2. J was trimmed by 3 bases and V by 5 bases; bases with no gene match: 6. Germline CDR1 reads MNHEY; CDR2 reads SVGEGT. The CDR3 spans 16 residues.

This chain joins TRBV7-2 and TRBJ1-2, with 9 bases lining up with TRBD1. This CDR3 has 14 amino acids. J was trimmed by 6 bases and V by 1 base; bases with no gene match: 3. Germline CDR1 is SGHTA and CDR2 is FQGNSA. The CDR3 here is CASSLVGQGDGYTF. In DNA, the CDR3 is TGTGCCAGCAGCTTAGTGGGACAGGGAGATGGCTACACCTTC.

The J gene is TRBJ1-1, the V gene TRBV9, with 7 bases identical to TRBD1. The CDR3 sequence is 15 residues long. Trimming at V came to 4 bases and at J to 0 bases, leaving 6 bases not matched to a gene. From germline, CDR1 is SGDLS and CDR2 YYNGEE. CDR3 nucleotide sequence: TGTGCCAGCAGCAAACAGGGGCGACTGAACACTGAAGCTTTCTTT. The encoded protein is CASSKQGRLNTEAFF.

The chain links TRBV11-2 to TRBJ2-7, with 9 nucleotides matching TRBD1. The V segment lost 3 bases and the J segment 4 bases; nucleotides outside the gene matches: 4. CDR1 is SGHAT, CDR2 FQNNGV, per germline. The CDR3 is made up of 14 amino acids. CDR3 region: CASSFPQGAYEQYF. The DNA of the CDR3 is TGTGCCAGCAGCTTCCCACAGGGGGCATACGAGCAGTACTTC.

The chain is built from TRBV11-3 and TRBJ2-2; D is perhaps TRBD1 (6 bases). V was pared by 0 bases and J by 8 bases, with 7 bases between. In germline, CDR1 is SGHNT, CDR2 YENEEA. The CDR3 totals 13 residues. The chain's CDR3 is CASSLEQGGELFF. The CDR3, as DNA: TGTGCCAGCAGCTTAGAACAGGGAGGGGAGCTGTTTTTT.

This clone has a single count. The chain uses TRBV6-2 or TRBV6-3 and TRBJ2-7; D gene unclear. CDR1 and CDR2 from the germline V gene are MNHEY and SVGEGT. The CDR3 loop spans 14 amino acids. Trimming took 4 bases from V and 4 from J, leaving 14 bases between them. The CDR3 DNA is TGTGCCAGCAGTTTCCCTACGGAGAGTTACGAGCAGTACTTC. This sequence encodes CASSFPTESYEQYF.

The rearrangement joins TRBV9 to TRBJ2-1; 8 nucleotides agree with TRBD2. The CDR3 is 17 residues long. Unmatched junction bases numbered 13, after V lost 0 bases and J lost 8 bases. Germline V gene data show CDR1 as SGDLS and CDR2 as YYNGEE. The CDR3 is CASSVVRESGGGDEQFF. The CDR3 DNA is TGTGCCAGCAGCGTAGTCCGGGAAAGCGGGGGAGGGGATGAGCAGTTCTTC.